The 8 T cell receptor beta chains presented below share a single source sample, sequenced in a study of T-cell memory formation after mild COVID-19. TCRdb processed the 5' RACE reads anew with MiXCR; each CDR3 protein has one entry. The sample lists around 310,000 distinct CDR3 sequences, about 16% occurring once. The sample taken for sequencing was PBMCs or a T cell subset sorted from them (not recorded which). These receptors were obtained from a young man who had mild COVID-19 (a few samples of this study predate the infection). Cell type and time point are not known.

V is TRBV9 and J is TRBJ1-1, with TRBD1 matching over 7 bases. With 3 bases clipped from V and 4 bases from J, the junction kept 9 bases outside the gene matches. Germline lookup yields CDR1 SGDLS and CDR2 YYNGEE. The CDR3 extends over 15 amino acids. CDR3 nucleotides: TGTGCCAGCAGCGCCCGGGACAGTTTTCTCACTGAAGCTTTCTTT. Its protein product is CASSARDSFLTEAFF.

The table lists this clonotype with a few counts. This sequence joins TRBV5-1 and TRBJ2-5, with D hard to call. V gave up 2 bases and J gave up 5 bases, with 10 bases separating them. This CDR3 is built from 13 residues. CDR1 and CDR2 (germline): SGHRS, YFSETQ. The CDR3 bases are TGCGCCAGCAGCTTACCAGTCCGGGAGACCCAGTACTTC. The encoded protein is CASSLPVRETQYF.

This CDR3 reads CAISAPGKGVNEQFF. CDR3 nucleotide sequence: TGTGCCATCAGCGCCCCAGGGAAGGGGGTCAATGAGCAGTTCTTC. The V call is TRBV10-3, the J call TRBJ2-1, with a tentative D call TRBD1 (6 bases). This CDR3 contains 15 residues. CDR1 is ENHRY, CDR2 SYGVKD, per germline. Trimming stripped 6 bases from V and 6 bases from J, with 18 bases between.

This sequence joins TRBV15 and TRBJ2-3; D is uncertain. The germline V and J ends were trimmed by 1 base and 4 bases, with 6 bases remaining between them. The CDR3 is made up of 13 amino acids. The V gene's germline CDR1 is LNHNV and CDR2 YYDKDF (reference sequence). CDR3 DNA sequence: TGTGCCACCAGCAGAGTCGGCGCAGATACGCAGTATTTT. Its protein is CATSRVGADTQYF.

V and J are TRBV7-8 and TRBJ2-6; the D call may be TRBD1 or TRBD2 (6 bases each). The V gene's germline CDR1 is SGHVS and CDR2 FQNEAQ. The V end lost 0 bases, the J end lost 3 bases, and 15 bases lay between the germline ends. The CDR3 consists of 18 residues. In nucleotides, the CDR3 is TGTGCCAGCAGCTTAGCGCGTGGAGGGGGAGGTGGGGCCAACGTCCTGACTTTC. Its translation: CASSLARGGGGGANVLTF.

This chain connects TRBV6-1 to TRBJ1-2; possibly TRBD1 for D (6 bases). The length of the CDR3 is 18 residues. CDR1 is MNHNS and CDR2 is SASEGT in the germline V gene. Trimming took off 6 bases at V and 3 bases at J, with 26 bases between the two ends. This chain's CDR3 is CASRGADSEGAFDYGYTF. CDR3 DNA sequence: TGTGCCAGCAGGGGAGCGGACAGCGAAGGCGCCTTCGACTATGGCTACACCTTC.

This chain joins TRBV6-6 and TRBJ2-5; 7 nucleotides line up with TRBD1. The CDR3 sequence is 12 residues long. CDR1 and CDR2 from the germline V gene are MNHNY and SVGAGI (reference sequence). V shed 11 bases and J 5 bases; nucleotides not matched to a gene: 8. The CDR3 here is CASEGGGETQYF. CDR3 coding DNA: TGTGCCTCGGAAGGGGGCGGTGAGACCCAGTACTTC.

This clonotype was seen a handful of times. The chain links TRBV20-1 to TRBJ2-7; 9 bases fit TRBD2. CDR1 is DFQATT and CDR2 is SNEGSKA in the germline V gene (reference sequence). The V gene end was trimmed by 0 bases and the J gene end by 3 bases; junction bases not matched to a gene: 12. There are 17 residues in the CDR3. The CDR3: CSARDWREGSGDYEQYF. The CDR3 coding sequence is TGCAGTGCTAGAGATTGGCGGGAGGGTAGCGGGGACTACGAGCAGTACTTC.